The sequence of this T cell receptor beta chain was determined in a study of T cell repertoires in cytomegalovirus infection. Across the study: Use of recently identified HLA-C-restricted and well-studied HLA-B-restricted CMV epitopes was part of the study. CMV infection and matching HLA type were both indicated by public TCR beta signatures. Study-wide results and caveats: The ex vivo response showed dominance by HLA-C-restricted CMV-specific TCR beta clonotypes.

The CDR3 loop spans 13 amino acids. In germline, CDR1 is LNHDA, CDR2 SQIVND (reference sequence). The ends were cut back, 1 base at V and 5 bases at J, with 7 bases in the middle. In the case of this clonotype: What it recognizes is unknown.

TCRdb reprocessed the reads with MiXCR, giving one entry per CDR3 protein. Of roughly 180,000 distinct CDR3 sequences listed, roughly a fifth are singletons. The chain links TRBV19 to TRBJ2-3; D is possibly TRBD2 (5 bases). The sequenced sample was CD8+ T cells from cultured PBMCs, obtained from culture after CMV antigen stimulation. The sequence was obtained from a human donor in good health (CMV status not recorded). Some clones in this sample may be carry-over from other donors' samples. In DNA, the CDR3 is TGTGCCAGTAGTATAGTTCGGGGAGATACGCAGTATTTT. Translating it yields CASSIVRGDTQYF.